A single sample gave rise to the 18 T cell receptor beta chains below, sequenced in a study of metastatic and nonmetastatic thyroid tumors. Thyroid surgery was preceded by no treatment in any patient. With MiXCR, TCRdb called clones anew from the PCR reads. The sample has roughly 30,000 clones, around a sixth seen once. What was sequenced was blood. Receptors were obtained from a female donor with papillary thyroid cancer or a benign thyroid nodule (not recorded which). Some clones in this sample may be carry-over from other donors' samples.

Comments on this clone: Germline and junction disagree at one end, which may indicate a read error. The rearrangement joins TRBV20-1 to TRBJ1-2; D not resolved. Germline V gene data show CDR1 as DFQATT and CDR2 as SNEGSKA (reference sequence). This CDR3 has 11 residues. This CDR3 is CIASNFYGYTF. The CDR3, as DNA: TGCATTGCTAGTAATTTTTATGGCTACACCTTC.

This clone was picked up a small number of times. J is TRBJ1-6 and V is TRBV6-2 or TRBV6-3; tentative D call: TRBD1 (6 bases). Germline V gene data show CDR1 as MNHEY and CDR2 as SVGEGT. Trimming removed 7 bases at V and 7 bases at J, with 14 bases between. The CDR3 has 14 residues. As DNA, the CDR3 is TGTGCCAGCACCACAGGGAGTGGAAATTCACCCCTCCACTTT. This gives the protein CASTTGSGNSPLHF.

This clone was recorded at least ten times. One end of the junction does not line up with germline, which may come from a read error. The chain has TRBV7-9 and TRBJ2-7, with 7 bases lining up with TRBD1. Germline loops: CDR1 SEHNR, CDR2 FQNEAQ (reference sequence). This CDR3 is built from 12 residues. The CDR3 region has the DNA TGTGCCAGCAGCCTCCGTGCCGGGACAGTGCTCTTC. Protein: CASSLRAGTVLF.

The V and J genes are TRBV20-1 and TRBJ1-1; TRBD1 agrees at 9 bases. CDR1 DFQATT and CDR2 SNEGSKA come from the germline V gene (reference sequence). The CDR3 runs 15 residues. Unmatched junction bases numbered 11, after V lost 4 bases and J lost 5 bases. Here the CDR3 reads CSAKGTGRDGTEAFF. In nucleotides, the CDR3 is TGCAGTGCTAAGGGGACAGGGAGGGATGGTACTGAAGCTTTCTTT.

The J gene is TRBJ2-7, the V gene TRBV2; 7 bases are a match to TRBD2. With V trimmed by 6 bases and J by 2 bases, 10 bases remained unmatched. The CDR3 contains 15 residues. CDR1 is SNHLY and CDR2 is FYNNEI in the germline V gene. CDR3 coding DNA: TGTGCCAGCAGCGAGAGCGGGAAAAGTGCCTACGAGCAGTACTTC. As protein: CASSESGKSAYEQYF.

A single count supports this clone. This chain connects TRBV20-1 to TRBJ2-7; 9 nucleotides line up with TRBD2. Germline CDR1 reads DFQATT; CDR2 reads SNEGSKA (reference sequence). CDR3 length: 18 amino acids. Trimming cost V 1 base and J 7 bases; bases outside gene matches: 20. The CDR3 DNA follows: TGCAGTGCTAGAGGAGGGGGTGGAGTAGCGGGAGAAATTAGAGAGCAGTACTTC. Amino acids: CSARGGGGVAGEIREQYF.

This clone has at least ten counts. The chain links TRBV18 to TRBJ2-5, with a weak D call TRBD2 (6 bases). V was shortened by 3 bases and J by 1 base, with 18 bases between the two germline ends. The CDR3 has 17 amino acids. Germline lookup yields CDR1 KGHSH and CDR2 LQKENI. This chain's CDR3 is CASSPLRFAGSQETQYF. The CDR3 DNA is TGTGCCAGCTCACCCCTACGATTTGCCGGGAGCCAAGAGACCCAGTACTTC.

This clone was counted many times. The chain recombines TRBV18 with TRBJ1-1; 9 positions match TRBD1. CDR1 KGHSH and CDR2 LQKENI come from the germline V gene. With V trimmed by 3 bases and J by 5 bases, 7 bases remained unmatched. This CDR3 spans 15 amino acids. CDR3 sequence reads: CASSPATGGRTEAFF. For the CDR3, the DNA is TGTGCCAGCTCACCCGCAACAGGGGGCAGGACTGAAGCTTTCTTT.

This clone is classed as medium-sized (0.01 to 0.1%). The chain uses TRBV6-1 and TRBJ1-1; D is uncertain. CDR3 length: 14 amino acids. V was cut by 4 bases and J by 1 base, with 10 bases left in between. CDR1 MNHNS and CDR2 SASEGT come from the germline V gene. CDR3 DNA: TGTGCCAGCAGTGTGTTTATGGGGAACACTGAAGCTTTCTTT. Amino acids: CASSVFMGNTEAFF.

This clone was found many times. The chain combines TRBV28 with TRBJ2-7; no clear D gene. Germline loops: CDR1 MDHEN, CDR2 SYDVKM. V gave up 4 bases and J gave up 7 bases, with 8 bases separating them. The CDR3 runs to 11 residues. CDR3 amino acids: CASSSGWEQYF. The DNA of the CDR3 is TGTGCCAGCAGTTCCGGGTGGGAGCAGTACTTC.

This clone was found many times. V and J are TRBV28 and TRBJ2-7; no reliable D call. The CDR3 is made up of 14 amino acids. V was shortened by 2 bases and J by 3 bases, with 11 bases between the two germline ends. Per germline, CDR1 MDHEN and CDR2 SYDVKM. In DNA, the CDR3 is TGTGCCAGCAGTTTAAATCTCGGGCTCTACGAGCAGTACTTC. Its translation: CASSLNLGLYEQYF.

This clone came up many times. The rearrangement uses TRBV19 and TRBJ2-4, with D perhaps matching TRBD1 (5 bases). Trimming took 6 bases from V and 10 from J, leaving 13 bases between them. Per the germline V gene, CDR1 is LNHDA and CDR2 is SQIVND (reference sequence). This CDR3 spans 12 amino acids. The CDR3 bases are TGTGCCAGTAGCGAGACCAGGGATATTCAGTACTTC. Its protein is CASSETRDIQYF.

This clone was seen a single time. The rearrangement uses TRBV7-2 and TRBJ2-7; D is unresolved. CDR3 length: 15 residues. Trimming removed 3 bases at V and 5 bases at J, with 17 bases between. Germline CDR1 reads SGHTA; CDR2 reads FQGNSA. This CDR3 reads CASSLYAPTVHEQYF. The CDR3 coding sequence is TGTGCCAGCAGCTTGTATGCGCCCACGGTTCACGAGCAGTACTTC.

This clone was recorded many times. The chain has TRBV15 and TRBJ1-6, with no clear D. The germline V gene encodes CDR1 LNHNV and CDR2 YYDKDF (reference sequence). The CDR3 is 13 amino acids. V was pared by 6 bases and J by 0 bases, with 3 bases between. The CDR3, as DNA: TGTGCCACCAGTAGCTCCTATAATTCACCCCTCCACTTT. It yields the protein CATSSSYNSPLHF.

A remark on this clone: A read error may be the cause here, since a much bigger clone is one base away. The conserved final phenylalanine or tryptophan is absent from the CDR3, which likely points to a read error. The rearrangement joins TRBV4-3 to TRBJ2-6, with D tentatively TRBD1 or TRBD2 (5 bases each). The V end lost 0 bases, the J end lost 1 base, and 7 bases lay between the germline ends. Germline loops: CDR1 LGHNA, CDR2 YSLEER. The CDR3 has 16 amino acids. The CDR3: CASSQERGSGANVLTS. CDR3 nucleotide sequence: TGCGCCAGCAGCCAAGAGAGGGGATCTGGGGCCAACGTCCTGACTTCC.

The sample holds many counts of this clone. One base away lies a much larger clone, so this may be a sequencing read error. This sample includes further DNA sequences coding for the same CDR3. This sequence joins TRBV6-5 and TRBJ2-1, with 9 bases matching TRBD1. CDR1 and CDR2 (germline): MNHEY, SVGAGI. This CDR3 comprises 15 residues. V lost 8 bases to trimming and J lost 7 bases; unmatched junction nucleotides: 12. CDR3 bases: TGTGCCAGCGGTGACTCGGAGACAGGGGGTAATGAGCAGTTCTTC. The encoded protein is CASGDSETGGNEQFF.

This clone was observed many times. The chain recombines TRBV11-3 with TRBJ2-3; D is perhaps TRBD1 or TRBD2 (5 bases each). CDR1 and CDR2 (germline): SGHNT, YENEEA. CDR3 length: 16 amino acids. With 4 bases removed from V and 2 bases from J, the gap between germline ends came to 16 bases. CDR3 sequence: CASSSYSWGITDTQYF. Written as DNA, the CDR3 is TGTGCCAGCAGCTCCTACTCCTGGGGGATCACAGATACGCAGTATTTT.

This clone was detected ten times or more. The same CDR3 can be traced to other DNA sequences in this sample. The rearrangement joins TRBV29-1 to TRBJ2-1; TRBD2 agrees at 7 bases. Per germline, CDR1 SQVTM and CDR2 ANQGSEA. The CDR3 runs 13 residues. V lost 1 base to trimming and J lost 3 bases; unmatched junction nucleotides: 0. The CDR3 spells CSVEGTSYNEQFF. In DNA, the CDR3 is TGCAGCGTTGAAGGGACTAGCTACAATGAGCAGTTCTTC.